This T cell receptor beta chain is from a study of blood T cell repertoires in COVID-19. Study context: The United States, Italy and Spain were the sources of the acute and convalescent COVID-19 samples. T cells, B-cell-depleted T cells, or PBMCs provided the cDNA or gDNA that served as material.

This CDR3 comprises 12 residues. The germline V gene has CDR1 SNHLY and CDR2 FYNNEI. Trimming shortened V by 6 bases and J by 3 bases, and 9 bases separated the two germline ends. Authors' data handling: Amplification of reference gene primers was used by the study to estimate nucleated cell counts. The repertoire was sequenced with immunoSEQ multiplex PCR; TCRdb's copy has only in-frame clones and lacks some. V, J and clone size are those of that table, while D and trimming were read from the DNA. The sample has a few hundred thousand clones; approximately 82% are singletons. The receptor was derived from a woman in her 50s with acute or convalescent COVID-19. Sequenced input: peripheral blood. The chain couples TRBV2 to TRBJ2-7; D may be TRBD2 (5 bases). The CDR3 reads CASSAGDYEQYF. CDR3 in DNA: TGTGCCAGCAGCGCCGGGGACTACGAGCAGTACTTC.